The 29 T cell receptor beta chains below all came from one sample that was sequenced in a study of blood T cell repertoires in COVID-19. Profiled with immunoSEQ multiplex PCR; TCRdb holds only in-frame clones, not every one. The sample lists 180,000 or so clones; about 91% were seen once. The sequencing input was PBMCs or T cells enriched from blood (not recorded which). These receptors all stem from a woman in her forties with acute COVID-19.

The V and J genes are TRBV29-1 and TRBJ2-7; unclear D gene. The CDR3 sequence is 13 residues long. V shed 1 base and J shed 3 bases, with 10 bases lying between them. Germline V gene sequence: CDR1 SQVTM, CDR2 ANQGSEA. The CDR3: CSVEGPTIYEQYF. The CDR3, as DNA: TGCAGCGTTGAAGGTCCGACAATCTACGAGCAGTACTTC.

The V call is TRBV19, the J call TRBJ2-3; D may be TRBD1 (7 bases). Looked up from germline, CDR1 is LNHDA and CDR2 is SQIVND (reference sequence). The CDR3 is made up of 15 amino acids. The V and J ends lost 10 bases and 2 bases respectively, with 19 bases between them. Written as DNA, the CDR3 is TGTGCCACCCGAGGGGGCGGGGTTAACACAGATACGCAGTATTTT. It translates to CATRGGGVNTDTQYF.

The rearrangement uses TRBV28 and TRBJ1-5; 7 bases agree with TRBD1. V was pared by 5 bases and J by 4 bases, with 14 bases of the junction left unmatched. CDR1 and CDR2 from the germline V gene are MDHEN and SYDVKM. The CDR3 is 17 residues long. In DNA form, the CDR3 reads TGTGCCAGCAGTACCCAAACCTCGGACAGGAAGAATCAGCCCCAGCATTTT. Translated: CASSTQTSDRKNQPQHF.

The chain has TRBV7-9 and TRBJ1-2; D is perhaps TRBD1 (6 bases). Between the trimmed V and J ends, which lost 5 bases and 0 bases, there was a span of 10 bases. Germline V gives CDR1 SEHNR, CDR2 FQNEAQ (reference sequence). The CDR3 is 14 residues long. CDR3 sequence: CASSLQGANYGYTF. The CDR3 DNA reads TGTGCCAGCAGCCTACAGGGAGCTAACTATGGCTACACCTTC.

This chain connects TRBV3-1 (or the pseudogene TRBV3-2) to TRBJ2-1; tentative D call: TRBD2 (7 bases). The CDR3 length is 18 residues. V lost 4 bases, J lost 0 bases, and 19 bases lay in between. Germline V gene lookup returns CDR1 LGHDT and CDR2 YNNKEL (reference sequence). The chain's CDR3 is CASSLGGGGRSSYNEQFF. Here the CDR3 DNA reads TGTGCCAGCAGCCTAGGGGGGGGAGGGAGGAGCTCCTACAATGAGCAGTTCTTC.

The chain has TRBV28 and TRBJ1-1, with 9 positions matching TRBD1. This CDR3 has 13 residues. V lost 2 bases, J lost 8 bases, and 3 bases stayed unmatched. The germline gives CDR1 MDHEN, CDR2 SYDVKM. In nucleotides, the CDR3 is TGTGCCAGCAGTTTAGGACAGGGGCTAGAAGCTTTCTTT. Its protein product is CASSLGQGLEAFF.

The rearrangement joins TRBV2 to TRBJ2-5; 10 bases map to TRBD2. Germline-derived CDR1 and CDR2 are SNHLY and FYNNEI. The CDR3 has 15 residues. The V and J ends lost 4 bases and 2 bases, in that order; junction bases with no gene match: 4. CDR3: CASSVLAGRQETQYF. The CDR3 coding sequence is TGTGCCAGCAGTGTACTAGCGGGGAGGCAAGAGACCCAGTACTTC.

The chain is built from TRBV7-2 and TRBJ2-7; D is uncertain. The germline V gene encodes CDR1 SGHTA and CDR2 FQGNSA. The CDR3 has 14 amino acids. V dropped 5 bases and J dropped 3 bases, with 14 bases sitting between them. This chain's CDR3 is CASSPSGSRYEQYF. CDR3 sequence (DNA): TGTGCCAGCAGCCCTTCAGGATCCCGCTACGAGCAGTACTTC.

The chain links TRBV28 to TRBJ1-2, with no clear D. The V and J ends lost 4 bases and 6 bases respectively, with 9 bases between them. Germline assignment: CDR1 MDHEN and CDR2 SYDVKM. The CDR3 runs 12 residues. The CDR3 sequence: CASSSRGDGYTF. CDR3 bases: TGTGCCAGCAGTTCCCGAGGTGATGGCTACACCTTC.

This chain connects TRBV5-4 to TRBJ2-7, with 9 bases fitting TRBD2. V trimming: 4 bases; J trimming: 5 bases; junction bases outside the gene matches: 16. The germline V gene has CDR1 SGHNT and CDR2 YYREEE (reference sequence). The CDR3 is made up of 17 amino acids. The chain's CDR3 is CASSLQGGGASMNEQYF. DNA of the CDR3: TGTGCCAGCAGCCTGCAGGGCGGGGGGGCCAGCATGAACGAGCAGTACTTC. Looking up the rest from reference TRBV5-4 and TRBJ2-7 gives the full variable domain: ETGVTQSPTHLIKTRGQQVTLRCSSQSGHNTVSWYQQALGQGPQFIFQYYREEENGRGNFPPRFSGLQFPNYSSELNVNALELDDSALYLCASSLQGGGASMNEQYFGPGTRLTVT.

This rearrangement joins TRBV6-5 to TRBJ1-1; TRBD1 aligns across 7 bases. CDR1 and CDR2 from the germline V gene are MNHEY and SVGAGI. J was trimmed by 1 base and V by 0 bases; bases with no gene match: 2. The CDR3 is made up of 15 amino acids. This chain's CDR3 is CASSYSAGGNTEAFF. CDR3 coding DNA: TGTGCCAGCAGTTACTCGGCAGGGGGGAACACTGAAGCTTTCTTT.

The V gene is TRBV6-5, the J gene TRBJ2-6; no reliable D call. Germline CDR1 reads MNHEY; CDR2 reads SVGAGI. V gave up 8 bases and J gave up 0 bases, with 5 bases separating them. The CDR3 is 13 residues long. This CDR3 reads CASHSSGANVLTF. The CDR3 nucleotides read TGTGCCAGCCACAGCTCTGGGGCCAACGTCCTGACTTTC.

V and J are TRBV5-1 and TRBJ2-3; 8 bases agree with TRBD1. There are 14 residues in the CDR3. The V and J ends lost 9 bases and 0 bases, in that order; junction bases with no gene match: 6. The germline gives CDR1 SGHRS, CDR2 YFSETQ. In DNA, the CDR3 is TGCGCCACCCGGCAGGGGGCTAGCACAGATACGCAGTATTTT. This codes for CATRQGASTDTQYF.

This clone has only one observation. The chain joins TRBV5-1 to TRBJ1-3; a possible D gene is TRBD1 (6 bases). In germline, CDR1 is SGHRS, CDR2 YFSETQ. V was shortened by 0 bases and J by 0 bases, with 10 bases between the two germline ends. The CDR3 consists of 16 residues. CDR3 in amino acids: CASSLGGQSSGNTIYF. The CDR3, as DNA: TGCGCCAGCAGCTTGGGAGGACAGAGCTCTGGAAACACCATATATTTT. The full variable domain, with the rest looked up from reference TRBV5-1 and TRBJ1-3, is KAGVTQTPRYLIKTRGQQVTLSCSPISGHRSVSWYQQTPGQGLQFLFEYFSETQRNKGNFPGRFSGRQFSNSRSEMNVSTLELGDSALYLCASSLGGQSSGNTIYFGEGSWLTVV.

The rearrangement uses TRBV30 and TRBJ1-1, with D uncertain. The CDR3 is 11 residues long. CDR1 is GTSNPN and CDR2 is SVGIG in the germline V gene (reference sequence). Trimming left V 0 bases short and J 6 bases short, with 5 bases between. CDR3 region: CAWSVTAEAFF. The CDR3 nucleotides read TGTGCCTGGAGTGTAACAGCTGAAGCTTTCTTT.

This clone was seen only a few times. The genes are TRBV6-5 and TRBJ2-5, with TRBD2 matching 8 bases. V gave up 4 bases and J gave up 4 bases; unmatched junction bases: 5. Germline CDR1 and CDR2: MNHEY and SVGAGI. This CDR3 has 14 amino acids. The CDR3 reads CASSWTSLGETQYF. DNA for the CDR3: TGTGCCAGCAGTTGGACTAGCTTAGGAGAGACCCAGTACTTC.

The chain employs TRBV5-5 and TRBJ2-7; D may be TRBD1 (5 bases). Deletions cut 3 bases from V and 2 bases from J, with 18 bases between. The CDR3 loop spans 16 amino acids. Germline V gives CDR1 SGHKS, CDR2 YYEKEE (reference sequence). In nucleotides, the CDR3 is TGTGCCAGCAGCTCGTCGCCCGACAGAAATCCCTACGAGCAGTACTTC. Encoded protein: CASSSSPDRNPYEQYF.

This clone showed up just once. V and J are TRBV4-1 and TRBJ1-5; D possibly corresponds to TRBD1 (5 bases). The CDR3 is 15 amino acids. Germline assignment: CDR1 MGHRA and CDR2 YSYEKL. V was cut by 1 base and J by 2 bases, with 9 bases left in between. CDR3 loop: CASSQAGGGNQPQHF. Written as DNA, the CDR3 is TGCGCCAGCAGCCAAGCTGGAGGGGGCAATCAGCCCCAGCATTTT.

In DNA form, the CDR3 reads TGTGCCAGCAGGAGGACTAGCGGGCCCACAGATACGCAGTATTTT. This gives the protein CASRRTSGPTDTQYF. J is TRBJ2-3 and V is TRBV11-1, with 11 bases aligning to TRBD2. The CDR3 runs to 15 residues. The ends lost 6 bases at V and 2 bases at J; junction bases unmatched: 4. Germline CDR1 and CDR2: SGHAT and FQDESV (reference sequence).

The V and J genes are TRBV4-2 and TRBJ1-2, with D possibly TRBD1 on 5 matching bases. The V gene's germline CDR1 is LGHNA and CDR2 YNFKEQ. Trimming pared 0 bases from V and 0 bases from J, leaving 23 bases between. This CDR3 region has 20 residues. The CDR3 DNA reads TGTGCCAGCAGCCAAGAAATTTTTTATGCTGGGGACTGGGCTAACTATGGCTACACCTTC. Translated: CASSQEIFYAGDWANYGYTF.

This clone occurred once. This CDR3 reads CASSLVRTGELFF. In DNA form, the CDR3 reads TGTGCCAGCAGCTTAGTGAGGACCGGGGAGCTGTTTTTT. The rearrangement links TRBV11-3 to TRBJ2-2; D not certain. Germline values: CDR1 SGHNT, CDR2 YENEEA. CDR3 length: 13 residues. Between the trimmed V and J ends, which lost 1 base and 5 bases, there was a span of 5 bases.

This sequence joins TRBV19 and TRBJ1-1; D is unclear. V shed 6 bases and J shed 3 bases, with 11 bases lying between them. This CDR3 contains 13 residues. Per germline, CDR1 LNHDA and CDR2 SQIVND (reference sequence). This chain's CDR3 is CASRPIQYTEAFF. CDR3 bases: TGTGCCAGTAGACCCATACAGTACACTGAAGCTTTCTTT.

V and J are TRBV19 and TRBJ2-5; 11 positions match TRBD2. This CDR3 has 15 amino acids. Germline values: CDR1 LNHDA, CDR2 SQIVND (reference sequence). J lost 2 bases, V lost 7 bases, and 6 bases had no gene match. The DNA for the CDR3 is TGTGCCAGTACCCTAGCGGGAGGACGTCAAGAGACCCAGTACTTC. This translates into CASTLAGGRQETQYF.

CDR3 region: CASSDQRRWNTEAFF. The CDR3 nucleotides read TGTGCCAGCAGCGACCAAAGGAGGTGGAACACTGAAGCTTTCTTT. The genes are TRBV3-1 (or the pseudogene TRBV3-2) and TRBJ1-1, with no clear D. Germline V CDR1 and CDR2: LGHDT, YNNKEL (reference sequence). Trimming pared 5 bases from V and 1 base from J, leaving 14 bases between. The CDR3 sequence is 15 residues long.

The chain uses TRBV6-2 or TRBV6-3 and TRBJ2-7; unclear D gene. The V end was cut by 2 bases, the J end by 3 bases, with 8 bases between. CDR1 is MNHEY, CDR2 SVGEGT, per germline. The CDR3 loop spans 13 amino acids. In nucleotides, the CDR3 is TGTGCCAGCAGTTACGGTCCACTCTACGAGCAGTACTTC. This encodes CASSYGPLYEQYF.

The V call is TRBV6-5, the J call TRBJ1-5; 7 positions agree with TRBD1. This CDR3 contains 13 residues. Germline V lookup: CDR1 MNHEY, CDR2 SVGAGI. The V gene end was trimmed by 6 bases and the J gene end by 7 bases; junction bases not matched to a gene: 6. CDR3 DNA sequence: TGTGCCAGCAGCCCACAGGGGAGACAGCCCCAGCATTTT. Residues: CASSPQGRQPQHF.

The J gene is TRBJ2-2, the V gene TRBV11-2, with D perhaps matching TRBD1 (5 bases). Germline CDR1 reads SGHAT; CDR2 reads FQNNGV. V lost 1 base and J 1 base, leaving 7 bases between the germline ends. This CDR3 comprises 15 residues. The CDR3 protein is CASSLGTLNTGELFF. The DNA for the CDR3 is TGTGCCAGCAGCTTAGGGACATTGAACACCGGGGAGCTGTTTTTT.

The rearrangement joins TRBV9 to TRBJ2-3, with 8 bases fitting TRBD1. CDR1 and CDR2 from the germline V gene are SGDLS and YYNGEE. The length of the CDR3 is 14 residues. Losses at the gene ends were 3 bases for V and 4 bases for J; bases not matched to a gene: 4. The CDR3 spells CASSASGQADTQYF. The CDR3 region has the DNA TGTGCCAGCAGCGCCTCGGGACAGGCAGATACGCAGTATTTT. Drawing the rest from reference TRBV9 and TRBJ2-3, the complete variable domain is DSGVTQTPKHLITATGQRVTLRCSPRSGDLSVYWYQQSLDQGLQFLIQYYNGEERAKGNILERFSAQQFPDLHSELNLSSLELGDSALYFCASSASGQADTQYFGPGTRLTVL.

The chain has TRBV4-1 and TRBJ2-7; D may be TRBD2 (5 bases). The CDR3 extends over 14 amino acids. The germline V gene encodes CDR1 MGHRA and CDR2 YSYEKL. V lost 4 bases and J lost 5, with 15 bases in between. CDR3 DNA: TGCGCCAGCAGCCTCGGCGGGCAGGACCACGAGCAGTACTTC. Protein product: CASSLGGQDHEQYF.